Below, one TCR beta chain is given with its context. Its antigen is not identified. The sample belongs to a study of shared clonotypes between healthy human individuals. About the study: CD4 naive and CD4 memory each took three plates per donor, while CD8 naive took two and CD8 memory one.

The CDR3 covers 13 residues. Per the germline V gene, CDR1 is MDHEN and CDR2 is SYDVKM. V lost 8 bases and J lost 5, with 12 bases in between. Naive CD45RA+ and memory CD45RA-negative subsets were split from CD4+ cells. Study outcomes and limitations: Shared clonotypes: roughly 5% naive CD4, 3.5% to 4% naive CD8, roughly 2.2% memory CD4, more than 0.3% memory CD8.

Using immunoSEQ multiplex PCR, the repertoire was profiled, and TCRdb retains in-frame clones only, with some absent. The sample shows roughly 2.2 million clones, over 85% of them seen only once. The clonotype comes from a man aged 18 to 35 in good health. Some clones in this sample may be carry-over from other donors' samples. Sequencing was performed on naive CD4+ T cells from PBMCs. Subset denoted: CD45RA+ positively selected. This chain links TRBV28 with TRBJ2-2; tentative D call: TRBD2 (5 bases). The CDR3 reads CASCWRNTGELFF. DNA of the CDR3: TGTGCCAGCTGTTGGAGGAATACCGGGGAGCTGTTTTTT.